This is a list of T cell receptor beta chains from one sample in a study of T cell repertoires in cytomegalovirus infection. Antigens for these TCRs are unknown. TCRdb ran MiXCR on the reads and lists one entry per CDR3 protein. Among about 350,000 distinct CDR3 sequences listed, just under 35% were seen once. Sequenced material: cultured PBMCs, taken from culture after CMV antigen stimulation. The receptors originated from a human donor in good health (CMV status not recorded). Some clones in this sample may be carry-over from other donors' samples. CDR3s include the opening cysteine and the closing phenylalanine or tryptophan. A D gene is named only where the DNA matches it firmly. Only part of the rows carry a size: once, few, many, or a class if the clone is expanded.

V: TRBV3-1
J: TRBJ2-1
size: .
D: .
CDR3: CASSQLSALEQFF
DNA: TGTGCCAGCAGCCAATTATCTGCGCTCGAGCAGTTCTTC

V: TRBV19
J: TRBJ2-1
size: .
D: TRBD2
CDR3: CASSISLLAGGPGEQFF
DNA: TGTGCCAGTAGTATATCCCTACTAGCGGGAGGGCCCGGAGAGCAGTTCTTC

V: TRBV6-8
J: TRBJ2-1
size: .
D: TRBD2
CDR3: CASSDSGLASNEQFF
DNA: TGTGCCAGCAGTGATTCGGGACTAGCCTCCAATGAGCAGTTCTTC

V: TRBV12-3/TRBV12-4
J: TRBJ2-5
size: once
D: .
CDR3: CASSGTEQETQYF
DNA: TGTGCCAGCAGCGGGACGGAACAAGAGACCCAGTACTTC

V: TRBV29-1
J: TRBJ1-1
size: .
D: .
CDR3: CSVAVQAGNTEAFF
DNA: TGCAGCGTTGCCGTCCAAGCAGGGAACACTGAAGCTTTCTTT

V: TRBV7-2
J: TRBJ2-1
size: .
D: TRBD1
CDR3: CASSTAGTGGSEQFF
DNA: TGTGCCAGCAGCACCGCAGGTACAGGGGGTAGTGAGCAGTTCTTC

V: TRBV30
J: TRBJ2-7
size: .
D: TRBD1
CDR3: CAWGPRGLPYEQYF
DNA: TGTGCCTGGGGTCCCAGGGGGCTGCCCTACGAGCAGTACTTC

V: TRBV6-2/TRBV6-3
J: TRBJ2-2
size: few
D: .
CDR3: CASSRTAPGTGELFF
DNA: TGTGCCAGCAGCCGGACCGCACCGGGGACCGGGGAGCTGTTTTTT

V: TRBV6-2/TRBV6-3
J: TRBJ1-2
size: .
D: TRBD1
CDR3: CASRLTLLDRGYGYTF
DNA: TGTGCCAGCAGACTTACCCTTCTGGACAGGGGCTATGGCTACACCTTC

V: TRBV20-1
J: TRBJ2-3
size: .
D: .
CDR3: CSARVVAGSTDTQYF
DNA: TGCAGTGCTAGAGTGGTGGCGGGGTCCACAGATACGCAGTATTTT

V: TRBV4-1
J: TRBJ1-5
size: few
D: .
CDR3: CASSPGDLSNQPQHF
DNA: TGCGCCAGCAGCCCCGGGGACCTCAGCAATCAGCCCCAGCATTTT

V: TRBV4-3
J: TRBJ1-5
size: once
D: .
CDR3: CASSQDRNQPQHF
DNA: TGCGCCAGCAGCCAAGACCGGAATCAGCCCCAGCATTTT

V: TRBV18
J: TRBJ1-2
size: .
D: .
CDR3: CASSQKTDRNYGYTF
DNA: TGTGCCAGCTCACAAAAGACTGACAGAAACTATGGCTACACCTTC

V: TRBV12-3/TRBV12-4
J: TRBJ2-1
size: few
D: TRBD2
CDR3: CASSSGLALRNEQFF
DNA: TGTGCCAGCAGTTCGGGACTAGCGTTACGCAATGAGCAGTTCTTC

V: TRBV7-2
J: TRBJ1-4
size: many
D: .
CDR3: CASSFKGGLEKLFF
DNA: TGTGCCAGCAGCTTCAAGGGGGGCTTGGAAAAACTGTTTTTT

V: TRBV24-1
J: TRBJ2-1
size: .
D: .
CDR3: CATCQTGFLPRDEQFF
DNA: TGTGCCACCTGTCAGACCGGGTTTCTACCCAGGGATGAGCAGTTCTTC

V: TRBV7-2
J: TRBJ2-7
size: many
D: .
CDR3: CASSLWDYEQYF
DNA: TGTGCCAGCAGCTTATGGGATTACGAGCAGTACTTC

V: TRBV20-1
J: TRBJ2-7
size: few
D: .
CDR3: CSAKGPLRFGSYEQYF
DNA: TGCAGTGCTAAAGGGCCCCTTAGGTTCGGCTCCTACGAGCAGTACTTC

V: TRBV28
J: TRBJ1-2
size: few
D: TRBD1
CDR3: CASSSPTGAYGYTF
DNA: TGTGCCAGCAGTTCCCCGACAGGGGCCTATGGCTACACCTTC

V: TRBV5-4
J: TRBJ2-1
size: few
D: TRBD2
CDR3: CASSAQLAGGEDEQFF
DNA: TGTGCCAGCAGCGCCCAACTAGCGGGAGGAGAGGATGAGCAGTTCTTC

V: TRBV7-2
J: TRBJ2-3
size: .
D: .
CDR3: CASSLDLATSTDTQYF
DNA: TGTGCCAGCAGCTTGGATCTAGCGACGAGCACAGATACGCAGTATTTT

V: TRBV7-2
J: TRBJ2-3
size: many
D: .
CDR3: CASSPRLMTDTQYF
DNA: TGTGCCAGCAGCCCCCGACTAATGACAGATACGCAGTATTTT

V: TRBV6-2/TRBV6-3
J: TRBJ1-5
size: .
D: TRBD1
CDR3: CASTKSGQGANQPQHF
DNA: TGTGCCAGCACCAAATCGGGACAGGGGGCTAATCAGCCCCAGCATTTT

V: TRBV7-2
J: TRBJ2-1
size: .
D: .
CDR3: CASSLEGRVSYNEQFF
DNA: TGTGCCAGCAGCTTAGAGGGCAGAGTCTCCTACAATGAGCAGTTCTTC

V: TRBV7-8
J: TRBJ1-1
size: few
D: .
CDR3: CASSLLSYKGLRAGTEAFF
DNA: TGTGCCAGCAGCTTACTGAGTTACAAGGGGTTAAGAGCGGGCACTGAAGCTTTCTTT

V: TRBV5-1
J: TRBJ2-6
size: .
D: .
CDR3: CASRVAVLGNVLTF
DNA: TGCGCCAGCAGGGTGGCCGTTTTGGGCAACGTCCTGACTTTC

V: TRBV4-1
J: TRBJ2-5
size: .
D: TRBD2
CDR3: CASSQGLAGRETQYF
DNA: TGCGCCAGCAGCCAAGGTCTAGCGGGAAGAGAGACCCAGTACTTC

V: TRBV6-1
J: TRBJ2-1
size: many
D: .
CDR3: CASQMAGGYNEQFF
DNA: TGTGCCAGCCAGATGGCGGGTGGGTACAATGAGCAGTTCTTC

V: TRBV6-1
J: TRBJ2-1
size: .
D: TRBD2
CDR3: CASSDTSGVGNEQFF
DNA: TGTGCCAGCAGTGATACTAGCGGTGTGGGGAATGAGCAGTTCTTC

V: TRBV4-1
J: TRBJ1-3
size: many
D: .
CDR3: CASSHLMRGTGKGGNTIYF
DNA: TGCGCCAGCAGCCATCTCATGAGGGGCACAGGGAAGGGTGGAAACACCATATATTTT

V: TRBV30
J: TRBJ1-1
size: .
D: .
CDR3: CAWTGYSMNTEAFF
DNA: TGTGCCTGGACCGGATACAGTATGAACACTGAAGCTTTCTTT

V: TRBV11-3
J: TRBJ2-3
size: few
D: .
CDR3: CASSSSGGGEADTQYF
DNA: TGTGCCAGCAGCTCATCAGGAGGCGGTGAGGCAGATACGCAGTATTTT

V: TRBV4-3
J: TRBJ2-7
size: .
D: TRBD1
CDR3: CASSQGGTGNQQYF
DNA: TGCGCCAGCAGCCAAGGGGGGACAGGCAATCAGCAGTACTTC

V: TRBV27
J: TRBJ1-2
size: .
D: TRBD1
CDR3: CASSPGQWYGYTF
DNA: TGTGCCAGCAGTCCGGGACAGTGGTATGGCTACACCTTC

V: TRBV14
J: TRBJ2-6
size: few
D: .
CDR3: CASSRMEGGTGANVLTF
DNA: TGTGCCAGCAGCCGCATGGAGGGGGGAACCGGGGCCAACGTCCTGACTTTC

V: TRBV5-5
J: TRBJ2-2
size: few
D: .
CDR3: CASSLEVYTGELFF
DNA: TGTGCCAGCAGCTTGGAGGTGTACACCGGGGAGCTGTTTTTT

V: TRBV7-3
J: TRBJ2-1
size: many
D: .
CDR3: CASSLLGNVGGEQFF
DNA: TGTGCCAGCAGCTTACTCGGGAACGTAGGAGGTGAGCAGTTCTTC

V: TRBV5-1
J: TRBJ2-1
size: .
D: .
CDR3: CASSLGEGSRDEQFF
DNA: TGCGCCAGCAGCCTGGGTGAAGGGAGTAGGGATGAGCAGTTCTTC

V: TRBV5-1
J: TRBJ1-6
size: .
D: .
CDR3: CASSLRTPDNSPLHF
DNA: TGCGCCAGCAGCTTGCGGACACCGGATAATTCACCCCTCCACTTT

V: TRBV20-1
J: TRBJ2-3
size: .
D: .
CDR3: CSARQGSDTQYF
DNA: TGCAGTGCTAGACAGGGGTCCGATACGCAGTATTTT

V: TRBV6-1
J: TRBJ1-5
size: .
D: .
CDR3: CASTSDRNNQPQHF
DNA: TGTGCCAGCACCTCAGACAGAAACAATCAGCCCCAGCATTTT

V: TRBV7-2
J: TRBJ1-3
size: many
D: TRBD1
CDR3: CASSRGQGRNTIYF
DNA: TGTGCCAGCAGCCGTGGACAGGGGAGAAACACCATATATTTT

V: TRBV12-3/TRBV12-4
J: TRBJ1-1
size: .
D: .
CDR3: CASSFWEKGTEAFF
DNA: TGTGCCAGCAGTTTTTGGGAGAAAGGCACTGAAGCTTTCTTT

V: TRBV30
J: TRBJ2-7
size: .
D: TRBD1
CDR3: CAWIGQGYYEQYF
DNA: TGTGCCTGGATTGGACAGGGATACTACGAGCAGTACTTC

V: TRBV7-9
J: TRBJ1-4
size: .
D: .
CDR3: CASSLDQRTDSNEKLFF
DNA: TGTGCCAGCAGCTTAGACCAGAGGACGGACTCTAATGAAAAACTGTTTTTT

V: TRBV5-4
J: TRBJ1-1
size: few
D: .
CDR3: CASSLGAGENTEAFF
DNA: TGTGCCAGCAGCTTGGGAGCAGGAGAGAACACTGAAGCTTTCTTT

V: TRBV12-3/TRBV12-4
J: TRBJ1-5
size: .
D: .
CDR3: CASSPDSLYQPQHF
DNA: TGTGCCAGCAGTCCAGACAGTTTATATCAGCCCCAGCATTTT

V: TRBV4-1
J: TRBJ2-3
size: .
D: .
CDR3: CASSGMANTQYF
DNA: TGCGCCAGCAGCGGGATGGCGAATACGCAGTATTTT

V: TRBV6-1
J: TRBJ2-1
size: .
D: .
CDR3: CASSETSNEQFF
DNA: TGTGCCAGCAGTGAAACTAGTAATGAGCAGTTCTTC

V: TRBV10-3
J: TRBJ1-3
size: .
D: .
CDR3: CAISDRTSSGNTIYF
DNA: TGTGCCATCAGTGACAGGACCAGCTCTGGAAACACCATATATTTT

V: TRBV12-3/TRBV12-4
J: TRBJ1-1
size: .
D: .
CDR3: CASSPGWTEAFF
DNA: TGTGCCAGCAGCCCCGGGTGGACTGAAGCTTTCTTT

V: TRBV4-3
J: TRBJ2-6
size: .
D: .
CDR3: CASSQGKSSGANVLTF
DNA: TGCGCCAGCAGCCAAGGGAAGAGCTCTGGGGCCAACGTCCTGACTTTC

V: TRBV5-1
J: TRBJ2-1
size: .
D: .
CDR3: CASSSGSVNNEQFF
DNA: TGCGCCAGCAGCTCTGGTAGCGTCAACAATGAGCAGTTCTTC

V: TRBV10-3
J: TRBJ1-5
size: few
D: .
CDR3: CAISEPKQPQHF
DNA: TGTGCCATCAGTGAGCCGAAACAGCCCCAGCATTTT

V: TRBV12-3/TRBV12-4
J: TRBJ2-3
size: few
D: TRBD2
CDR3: CASRGFPGAGDVDTQYF
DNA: TGTGCCAGCAGGGGCTTCCCTGGGGCGGGAGATGTGGATACGCAGTATTTT

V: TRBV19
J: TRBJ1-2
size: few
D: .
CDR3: CASSPDGTWYGYTF
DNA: TGTGCCAGTAGTCCCGACGGAACATGGTATGGCTACACCTTC

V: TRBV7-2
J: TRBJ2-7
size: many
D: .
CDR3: CASTQTLDSYEQYF
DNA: TGTGCCAGCACCCAGACGTTGGACTCCTACGAGCAGTACTTC